The present T cell receptor beta chain was sequenced within a study of blood T cell repertoires in COVID-19. Study as a whole: Sample material is recorded as cDNA or gDNA derived from T cells, B-cell-depleted T cells, or PBMCs.

Measured with immunoSEQ multiplex PCR; TCRdb has only the in-frame clones, and not every one. Among about 170,000 clones, roughly 85% were seen once, and the ten largest hold approximately 3.3%. The CDR3 extends over 15 amino acids. V lost 2 bases and J lost 6, with 16 bases in between. CDR1 GTSNPN and CDR2 SVGIG come from the germline V gene (reference sequence). This clone was recorded once. This sequence was found in a human donor with acute or convalescent COVID-19. The donor label of this sample is uncertain. The rearrangement joins TRBV30 to TRBJ1-4; D might be TRBD1 (6 bases). Input material: peripheral blood. CDR3 in DNA: TGTGCCTGGAGTAAGGGACATGTGAGGTATGAAAAACTGTTTTTT. It translates to CAWSKGHVRYEKLFF.